This T cell receptor beta chain came from a study of blood T cell repertoires in COVID-19. Overall study context: Acute and convalescent COVID-19 samples came from the United States, Italy and Spain. PBMCs, B-cell-depleted T cells, or T cells were the source of the cDNA or gDNA that made up the material.

In the original analysis: Estimation of nucleated cell counts was performed using reference gene primer amplification. Method: immunoSEQ multiplex PCR; TCRdb's copy keeps in-frame clones and lacks some. V, J and clone size are those of that table, while D and trimming were read from the DNA. Of a few hundred thousand clones listed, 70% to 90% are singletons. The germline V gene encodes CDR1 SGHRS and CDR2 YFSETQ. After removal of 2 bases from V and 1 base from J, the junction contained 1 base not matched to a gene. The CDR3 has 14 residues. The sequencing input was peripheral blood. The genes are TRBV5-1 and TRBJ2-5; 8 nucleotides agree with TRBD2. The clonotype was recovered from a woman between 45 and 65 years old with acute or convalescent COVID-19. The CDR3 DNA is TGCGCCAGCAGCTTCGCGGGGGGCCAAGAGACCCAGTACTTC. It specifies CASSFAGGQETQYF.